This is a list of T cell receptor beta chains from one sample in a study of OX40 agonist ivuxolimab in advanced cancers. TCRdb keeps only in-frame clones here, not all; method: immunoSEQ multiplex PCR. The sample holds more than 45,000 clones, 83% seen once. Sample: CD4+ or CD8+ T cells sorted from blood, taken in a trial of the OX40 agonist ivuxolimab. The source is an adult with an advanced solid tumor such as melanoma, head and neck, liver or kidney cancer. The CDR3 runs from the conserved cysteine through the conserved F or W. The order of the fields is J gene, V gene, CDR3 protein.

TRBJ1-5	TRBV30	CAWSGGNQPQHF
TRBJ2-3	TRBV7-3	CASSLTSASGGAPDTQYF
TRBJ1-1	TRBV5-6	CASSSPFRANTEAFF
TRBJ1-1	TRBV7-6	CASSLDSLEGPNTEAFF
TRBJ1-2	TRBV5-1	CASSLLQGGNGYTF
TRBJ2-3	TRBV10-3	CAISVQGNSDTQYF
TRBJ2-1	TRBV25-1	CASSESGGSYNEQFF
TRBJ1-1	TRBV6-6	CASSYVGITEAFF
NA	TRBV4-3	CASSQGLADTQHF
TRBJ2-5	TRBV9	CASSVLHIPRVQETQYF
TRBJ2-1	TRBV6-6	CASSYGGSYNEQFF
TRBJ1-6	TRBV19	CASSSQGSGNSPLHF
TRBJ1-2	TRBV29-1	CSVEQGDGYGYTF
TRBJ2-5	TRBV10-1	CASSVPFKRGSQETQYF
TRBJ2-5	TRBV7-3	CASSLVITETQYF
TRBJ1-4	TRBV7-2	CASSLGQGWEKLFF
TRBJ1-2	TRBV4-2	CASSQEGRNYGYTF
TRBJ2-5	TRBV5-4	CASSLDVVGQGTTQYF
TRBJ2-7	TRBV19	CASSPGRSYEQYF
TRBJ2-2	TRBV5-1	CASTRVGQGTGELFF
TRBJ2-7	TRBV5-1	CASSLVFGQGIHEQYF
TRBJ2-1	TRBV5-8	CASSFGQVRSYNEQFF
TRBJ1-2	TRBV25-1	CASSEFGGVYGYTF
TRBJ1-6	TRBV6-5	CASTNRDRYNSPLHF